A single sample gave rise to the 8 T cell receptor beta chains below, sequenced in a study of shared clonotypes between healthy human individuals. Naive-designated CD8 cells lacked CD45RO, were positively enriched for CCR7, and omitted terminally differentiated effector memory CD45RA+ cells. TCRdb keeps only in-frame clones here, not all; method: immunoSEQ multiplex PCR. The sample records hundreds of thousands of clones, more than 85% being singletons. Material: naive CD8+ T cells sorted from blood. These receptors were collected from a man aged 30 to 39 in good health.

V usage is TRBV11-3 and J usage is TRBJ2-2, with a tentative D call TRBD2 (5 bases). Germline V gene sequence: CDR1 SGHNT, CDR2 YENEEA. CDR3 length equals 15 residues. The V end lost 1 base, the J end lost 6 bases, and 12 bases lay between the germline ends. CDR3 residues: CASSLGGSSAGELFF. In DNA, the CDR3 is TGTGCCAGCAGCTTAGGTGGGAGTAGCGCCGGGGAGCTGTTTTTT.

The chain links TRBV5-1 to TRBJ1-1; D ambiguous. V was shortened by 5 bases and J by 1 base, with 9 bases between the two germline ends. The CDR3 consists of 13 residues. Germline-derived CDR1 and CDR2 are SGHRS and YFSETQ. The CDR3 DNA sequence: TGCGCCAGCAGGGACCACCCGAACACTGAAGCTTTCTTT. Residues: CASRDHPNTEAFF. Combining the CDR3 with reference TRBV5-1 and TRBJ1-1 gives the whole variable domain KAGVTQTPRYLIKTRGQQVTLSCSPISGHRSVSWYQQTPGQGLQFLFEYFSETQRNKGNFPGRFSGRQFSNSRSEMNVSTLELGDSALYLCASRDHPNTEAFFGQGTRLTVV.

The chain has TRBV5-1 and TRBJ2-1; weak D call: TRBD1 (6 bases). Germline V gives CDR1 SGHRS, CDR2 YFSETQ. Trimming took 4 bases from V and 8 from J, leaving 16 bases between them. The CDR3 totals 14 residues. CDR3 coding DNA: TGCGCCAGCAGCAGTTGGACAGTGGAGGATGAGCAGTTCTTC. As protein: CASSSWTVEDEQFF.

The CDR3 sequence is CASSPPDSWDGYTF. In DNA form, the CDR3 reads TGCGCCAGCAGCCCGCCGGACTCTTGGGATGGCTACACCTTC. The genes are TRBV4-1 and TRBJ1-2; D is ambiguous. The CDR3 is made up of 14 amino acids. V was pared by 4 bases and J by 6 bases, with 15 bases between. Germline V gene lookup returns CDR1 MGHRA and CDR2 YSYEKL.

The chain links TRBV7-9 to TRBJ2-5, with no clear D. The assigned J gene may be wrong: the sequence end matches TRBJ2-7 better. The length of the CDR3 is 14 residues. Germline CDR1 SEHNR, CDR2 FQNEAQ (reference sequence). CDR3 region: CASSSNLGPYEQYF. The CDR3 coding sequence is TGTGCCAGCAGCTCCAATTTAGGTCCCTACGAGCAGTACTTC.

The chain is built from TRBV20-1 and TRBJ1-2; D unclear. Germline lookup yields CDR1 DFQATT and CDR2 SNEGSKA (reference sequence). This CDR3 is built from 11 residues. V was shortened by 7 bases and J by 7 bases, with 13 bases between the two germline ends. CDR3: CSVPTSGGYTF. Written as DNA, the CDR3 is TGCAGTGTCCCGACCTCGGGTGGCTACACCTTC.

The chain uses TRBV19 and TRBJ2-3; 7 positions agree with TRBD2. CDR3 length: 18 residues. The germline CDR1 and CDR2 sequences are LNHDA and SQIVND (reference sequence). Losses at the gene ends were 3 bases for V and 0 bases for J; bases not matched to a gene: 12. CDR3: CASSILQGSGPSTDTQYF. The CDR3 DNA reads as TGTGCCAGTAGTATCCTCCAGGGTAGCGGGCCAAGCACAGATACGCAGTATTTT.

The chain has TRBV7-8 and TRBJ2-3; D not resolved. The germline V gene has CDR1 SGHVS and CDR2 FQNEAQ. Trimming shortened V by 4 bases and J by 6 bases, and 11 bases separated the two germline ends. CDR3 length: 13 amino acids. CDR3 DNA sequence: TGTGCCAGCAGCTCAGGAGTTAAGGATACGCAGTATTTT. It yields the protein CASSSGVKDTQYF.